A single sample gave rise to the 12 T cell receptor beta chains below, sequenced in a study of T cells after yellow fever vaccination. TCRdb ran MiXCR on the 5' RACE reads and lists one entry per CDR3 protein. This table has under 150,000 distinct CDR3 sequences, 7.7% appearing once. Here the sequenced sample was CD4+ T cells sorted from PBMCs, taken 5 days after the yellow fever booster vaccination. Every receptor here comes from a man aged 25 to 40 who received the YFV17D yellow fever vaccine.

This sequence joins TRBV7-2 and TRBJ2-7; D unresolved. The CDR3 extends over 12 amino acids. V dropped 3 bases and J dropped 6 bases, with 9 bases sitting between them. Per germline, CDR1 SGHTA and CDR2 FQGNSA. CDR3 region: CASSLGFGEQYF. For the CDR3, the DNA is TGTGCCAGCAGCTTGGGCTTTGGCGAGCAGTACTTC.

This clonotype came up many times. The CDR3 sequence: CASKTPGTSGSGEQFF. For the CDR3, the DNA is TGTGCCAGCAAGACGCCGGGGACTAGCGGGAGCGGCGAGCAGTTCTTC. The V and J genes are TRBV7-2 and TRBJ2-1; 14 nucleotides align to TRBD2. There are 16 residues in the CDR3. V lost 7 bases, J lost 10 bases, and 12 bases stayed unmatched. Germline assignment: CDR1 SGHTA and CDR2 FQGNSA. The full variable domain, in which reference TRBV7-2 and TRBJ2-1 provide the parts outside the CDR3, is GAGVSQSPSNKVTEKGKDVELRCDPISGHTALYWYRQSLGQGLEFLIYFQGNSAPDKSGLPSDRFSAERTGGSVSTLTIQRTQQEDSAVYLCASKTPGTSGSGEQFFGPGTRLTVL.

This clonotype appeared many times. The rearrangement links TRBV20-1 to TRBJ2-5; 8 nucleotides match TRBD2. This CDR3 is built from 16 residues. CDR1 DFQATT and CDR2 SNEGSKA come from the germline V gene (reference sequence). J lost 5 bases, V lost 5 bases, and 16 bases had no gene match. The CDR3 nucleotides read TGCAGTGCTGTTACTCCGGGACTAGGTTCATGGGAGACCCAGTACTTC. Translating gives CSAVTPGLGSWETQYF.

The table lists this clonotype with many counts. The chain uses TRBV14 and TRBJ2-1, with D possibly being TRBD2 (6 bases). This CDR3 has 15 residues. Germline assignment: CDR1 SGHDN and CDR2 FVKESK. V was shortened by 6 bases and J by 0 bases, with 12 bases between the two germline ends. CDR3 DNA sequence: TGTGCCAGCAGTAGCGGAGTGAGCTCCTACAATGAGCAGTTCTTC. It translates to CASSSGVSSYNEQFF.

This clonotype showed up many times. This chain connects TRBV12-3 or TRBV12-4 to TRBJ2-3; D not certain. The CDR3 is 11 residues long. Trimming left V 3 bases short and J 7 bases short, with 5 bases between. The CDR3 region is CASSFRNTQYF. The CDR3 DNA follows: TGTGCCAGCAGTTTCCGCAATACGCAGTATTTT.

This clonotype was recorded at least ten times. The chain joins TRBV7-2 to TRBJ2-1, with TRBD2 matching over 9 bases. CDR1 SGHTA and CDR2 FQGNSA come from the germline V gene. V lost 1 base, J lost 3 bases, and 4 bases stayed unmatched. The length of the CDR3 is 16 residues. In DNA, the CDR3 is TGTGCCAGCAGCTTAGTAGCGGGGGAAATCTACAATGAGCAGTTCTTC. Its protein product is CASSLVAGEIYNEQFF.

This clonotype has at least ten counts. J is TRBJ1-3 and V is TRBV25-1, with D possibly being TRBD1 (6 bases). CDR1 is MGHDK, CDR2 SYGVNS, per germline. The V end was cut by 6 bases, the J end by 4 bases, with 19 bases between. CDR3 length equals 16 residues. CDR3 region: CASSRDIDLLGNTIYF. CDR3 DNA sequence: TGTGCCAGCAGCCGGGACATAGACCTCCTCGGAAACACCATATATTTT.

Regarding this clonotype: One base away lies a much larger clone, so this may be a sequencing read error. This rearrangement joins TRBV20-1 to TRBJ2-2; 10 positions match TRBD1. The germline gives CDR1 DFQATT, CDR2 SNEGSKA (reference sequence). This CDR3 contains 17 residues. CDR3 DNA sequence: TGCTGTGCTAGAGATTGGAGGACAGGGGGTTTCGCCGGGGAGCTGTTTTTT. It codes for CCARDWRTGGFAGELFF.

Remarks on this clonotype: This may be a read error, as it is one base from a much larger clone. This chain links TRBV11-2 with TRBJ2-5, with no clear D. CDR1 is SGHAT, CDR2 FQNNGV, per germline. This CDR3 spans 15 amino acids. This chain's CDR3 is CSSSSIALGQETQYF. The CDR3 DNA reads TGTTCCAGCAGCTCGATAGCCCTCGGACAAGAGACCCAGTACTTC. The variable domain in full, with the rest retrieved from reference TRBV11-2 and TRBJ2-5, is EAGVAQSPRYKIIEKRQSVAFWCNPISGHATLYWYQQILGQGPKLLIQFQNNGVVDDSQLPKDRFSAERLKGVDSTLKIQPAKLEDSAVYLCSSSSIALGQETQYFGPGTRLLVL.

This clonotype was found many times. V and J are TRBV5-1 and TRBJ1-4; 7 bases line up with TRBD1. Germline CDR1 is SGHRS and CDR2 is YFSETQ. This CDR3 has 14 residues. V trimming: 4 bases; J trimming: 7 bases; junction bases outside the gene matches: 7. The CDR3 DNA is TGCGCCAGCAGCCTCCCCGGGACAGTTGAAAAACTGTTTTTT. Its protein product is CASSLPGTVEKLFF.

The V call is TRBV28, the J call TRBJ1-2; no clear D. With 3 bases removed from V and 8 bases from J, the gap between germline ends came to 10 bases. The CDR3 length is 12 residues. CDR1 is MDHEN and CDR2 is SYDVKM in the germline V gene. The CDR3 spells CASSFLRGGYTF. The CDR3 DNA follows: TGTGCCAGCAGTTTTCTCCGGGGAGGCTACACCTTC.

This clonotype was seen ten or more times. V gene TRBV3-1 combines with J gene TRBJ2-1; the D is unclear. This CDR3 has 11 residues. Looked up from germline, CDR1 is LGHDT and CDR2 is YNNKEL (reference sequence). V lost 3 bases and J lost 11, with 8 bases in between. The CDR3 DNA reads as TGTGCCAGCAGCCAGAGGACCAAGCAGTTCTTC. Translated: CASSQRTKQFF.